This T cell receptor (beta chain) is drawn from a study of blood T cell repertoires in COVID-19. Study-level background: T cells, B-cell-depleted T cells, or PBMCs supplied cDNA or gDNA.

Recovery among Cohort 3 donors was established by two negative PCRs, clearance, or symptom resolution. V lost 4 bases, J lost 2 bases, and 10 bases stayed unmatched. CDR3 length equals 16 residues. CDR1 and CDR2 (germline): SGHRS, YFSETQ. The count of this clone is one. Per the original data handling: Amplification of reference gene primers provided the estimated nucleated cell counts. Sequenced by immunoSEQ multiplex PCR; TCRdb stores in-frame clones only, minus some. V and J calls and clone size follow that table, whereas D and trimming were derived from the DNA. The table shows more than 200,000 clones, with about nine tenths occurring only once.

The sequence was collected from a man aged 40-49 years who had recovered from COVID-19. The V gene is TRBV5-1, the J gene TRBJ2-3; 7 positions agree with TRBD2. Sequences were obtained from PBMCs or T cells enriched from blood (not recorded which). The CDR3 nucleotides read TGCGCCAGCAGCCTCGGGGCTCTAGCGGCCACAGATACGCAGTATTTT. Translating gives CASSLGALAATDTQYF. Using reference TRBV5-1 and TRBJ2-3 for the parts outside the CDR3, the full variable domain is KAGVTQTPRYLIKTRGQQVTLSCSPISGHRSVSWYQQTPGQGLQFLFEYFSETQRNKGNFPGRFSGRQFSNSRSEMNVSTLELGDSALYLCASSLGALAATDTQYFGPGTRLTVL.